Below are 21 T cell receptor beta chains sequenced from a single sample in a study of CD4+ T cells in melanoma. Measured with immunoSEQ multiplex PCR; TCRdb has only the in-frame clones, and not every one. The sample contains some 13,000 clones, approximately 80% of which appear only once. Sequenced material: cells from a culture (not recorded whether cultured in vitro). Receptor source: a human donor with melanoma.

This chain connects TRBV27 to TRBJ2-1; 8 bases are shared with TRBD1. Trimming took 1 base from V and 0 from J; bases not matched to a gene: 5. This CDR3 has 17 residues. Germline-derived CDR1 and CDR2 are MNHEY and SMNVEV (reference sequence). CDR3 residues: CASSLLSGTGSYNEQFF. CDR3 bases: TGTGCCAGCAGTTTATTATCCGGGACAGGCTCCTACAATGAGCAGTTCTTC.

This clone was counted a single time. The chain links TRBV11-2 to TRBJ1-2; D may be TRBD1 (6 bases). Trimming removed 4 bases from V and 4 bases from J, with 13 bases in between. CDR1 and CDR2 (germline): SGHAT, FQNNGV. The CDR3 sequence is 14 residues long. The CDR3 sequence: CASSSPGHLYGYTF. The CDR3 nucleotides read TGTGCCAGCAGCTCGCCGGGACACCTCTATGGCTACACCTTC.

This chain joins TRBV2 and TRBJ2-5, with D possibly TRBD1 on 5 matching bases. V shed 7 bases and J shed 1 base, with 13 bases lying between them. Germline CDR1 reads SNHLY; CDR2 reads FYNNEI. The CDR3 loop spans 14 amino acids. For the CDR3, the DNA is TGTGCCAGCACGCGGACATTCCCCCAAGAGACCCAGTACTTC. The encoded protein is CASTRTFPQETQYF.

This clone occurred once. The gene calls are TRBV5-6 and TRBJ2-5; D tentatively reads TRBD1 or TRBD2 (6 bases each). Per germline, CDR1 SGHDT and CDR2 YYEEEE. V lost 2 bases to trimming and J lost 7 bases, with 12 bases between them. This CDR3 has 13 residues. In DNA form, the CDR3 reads TGTGCCAGCAGCTTTGACAGGCGGGGGACCCAGTACTTC. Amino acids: CASSFDRRGTQYF.

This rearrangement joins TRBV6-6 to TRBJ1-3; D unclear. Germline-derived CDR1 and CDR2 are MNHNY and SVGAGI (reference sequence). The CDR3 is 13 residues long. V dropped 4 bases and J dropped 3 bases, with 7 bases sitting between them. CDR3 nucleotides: TGTGCCAGCAGTTTAGTCGGTGGAAACACCATATATTTT. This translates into CASSLVGGNTIYF.

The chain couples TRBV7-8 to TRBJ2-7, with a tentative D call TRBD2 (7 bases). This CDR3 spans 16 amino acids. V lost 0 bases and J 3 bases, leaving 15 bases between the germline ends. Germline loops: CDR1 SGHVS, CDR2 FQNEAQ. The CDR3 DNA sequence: TGTGCCAGCAGCTTAGCGCGGGTGGGAGGGGGCTACGAGCAGTACTTC. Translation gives CASSLARVGGGYEQYF.

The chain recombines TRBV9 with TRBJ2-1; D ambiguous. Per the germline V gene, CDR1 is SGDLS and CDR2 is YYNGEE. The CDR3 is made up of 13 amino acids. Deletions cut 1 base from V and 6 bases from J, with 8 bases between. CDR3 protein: CASSVSPGNEQFF. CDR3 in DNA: TGTGCCAGCAGCGTATCACCGGGCAATGAGCAGTTCTTC.

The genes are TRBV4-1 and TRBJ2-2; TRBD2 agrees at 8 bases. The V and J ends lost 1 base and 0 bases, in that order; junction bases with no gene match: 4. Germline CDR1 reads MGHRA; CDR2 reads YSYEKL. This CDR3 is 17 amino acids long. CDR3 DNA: TGCGCCAGCAGCCAAGGTCCTAGCGGGCCGAACACCGGGGAGCTGTTTTTT. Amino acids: CASSQGPSGPNTGELFF.

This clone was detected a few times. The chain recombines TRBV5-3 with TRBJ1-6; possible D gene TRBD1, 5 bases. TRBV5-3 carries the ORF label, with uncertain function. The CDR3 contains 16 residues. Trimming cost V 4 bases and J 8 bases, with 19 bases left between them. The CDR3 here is CARSIPGRVVYSPLHF. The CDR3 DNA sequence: TGTGCCAGAAGCATCCCCGGCAGGGTTGTATATTCACCCCTCCACTTT.

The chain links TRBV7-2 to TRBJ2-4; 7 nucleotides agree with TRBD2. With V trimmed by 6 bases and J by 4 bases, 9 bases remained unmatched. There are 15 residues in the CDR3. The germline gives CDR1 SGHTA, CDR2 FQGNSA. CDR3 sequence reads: CASRAAGLKKNIQYF. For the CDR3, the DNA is TGTGCCAGCAGAGCAGCGGGACTTAAGAAAAACATTCAGTACTTC.

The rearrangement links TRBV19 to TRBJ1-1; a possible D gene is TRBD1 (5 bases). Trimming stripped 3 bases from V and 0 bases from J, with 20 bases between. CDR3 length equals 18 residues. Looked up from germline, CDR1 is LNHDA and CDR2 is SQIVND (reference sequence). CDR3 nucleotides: TGTGCCAGTAGTATTTGGGGGGACCCCGCGCGGTTGAACACTGAAGCTTTCTTT. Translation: CASSIWGDPARLNTEAFF.

This chain's CDR3 is CASSMKIMGTVSGNTIYF. The CDR3 bases are TGCGCCAGCAGCATGAAAATCATGGGGACAGTCTCTGGAAACACCATATATTTT. The chain has TRBV5-1 and TRBJ1-3; TRBD1 aligns across 7 bases. V lost 4 bases and J lost 0; bases outside the gene matches: 13. The CDR3 has 18 amino acids. Germline CDR1 reads SGHRS; CDR2 reads YFSETQ.

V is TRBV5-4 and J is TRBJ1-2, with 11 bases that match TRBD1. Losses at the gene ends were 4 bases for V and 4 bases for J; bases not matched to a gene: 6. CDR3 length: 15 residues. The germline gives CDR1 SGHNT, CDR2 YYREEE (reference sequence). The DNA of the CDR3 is TGTGCCAGCAGCGTCGGACAGGGGGCGATCTATGGCTACACCTTC. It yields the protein CASSVGQGAIYGYTF. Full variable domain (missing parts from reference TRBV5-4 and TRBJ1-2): ETGVTQSPTHLIKTRGQQVTLRCSSQSGHNTVSWYQQALGQGPQFIFQYYREEENGRGNFPPRFSGLQFPNYSSELNVNALELDDSALYLCASSVGQGAIYGYTFGSGTRLTVV.

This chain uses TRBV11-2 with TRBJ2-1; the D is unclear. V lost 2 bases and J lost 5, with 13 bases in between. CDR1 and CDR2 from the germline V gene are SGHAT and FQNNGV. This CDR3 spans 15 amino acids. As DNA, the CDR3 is TGTGCCAGCAGCTTAAATATAGGTTATAACAATGAGCAGTTCTTC. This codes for CASSLNIGYNNEQFF.

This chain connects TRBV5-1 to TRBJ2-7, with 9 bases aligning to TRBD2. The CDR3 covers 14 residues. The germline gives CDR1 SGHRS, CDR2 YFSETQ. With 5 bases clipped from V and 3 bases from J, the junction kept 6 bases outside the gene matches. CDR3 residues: CASRQDSGGYEQYF. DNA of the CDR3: TGCGCCAGCAGACAGGATAGCGGGGGCTACGAGCAGTACTTC.

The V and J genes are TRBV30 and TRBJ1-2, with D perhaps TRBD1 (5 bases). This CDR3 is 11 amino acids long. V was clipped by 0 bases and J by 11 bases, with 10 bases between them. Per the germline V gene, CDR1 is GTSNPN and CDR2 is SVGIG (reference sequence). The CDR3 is CAWSVGARYTF. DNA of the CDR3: TGTGCCTGGAGTGTAGGGGCCCGATACACCTTC. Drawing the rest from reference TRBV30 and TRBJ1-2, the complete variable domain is SQTIHQWPATLVQPVGSPLSLECTVEGTSNPNLYWYRQAAGRGLQLLFYSVGIGQISSEVPQNLSASRPQDRQFILSSKKLLLSDSGFYLCAWSVGARYTFGSGTRLTVV.

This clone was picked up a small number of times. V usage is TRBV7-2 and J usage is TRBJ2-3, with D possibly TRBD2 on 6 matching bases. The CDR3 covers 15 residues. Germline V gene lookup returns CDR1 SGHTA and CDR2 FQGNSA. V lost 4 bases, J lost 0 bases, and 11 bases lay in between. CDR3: CASSSTSTSTDTQYF. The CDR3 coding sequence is TGTGCCAGCAGCTCCACTAGCACTAGCACAGATACGCAGTATTTT.

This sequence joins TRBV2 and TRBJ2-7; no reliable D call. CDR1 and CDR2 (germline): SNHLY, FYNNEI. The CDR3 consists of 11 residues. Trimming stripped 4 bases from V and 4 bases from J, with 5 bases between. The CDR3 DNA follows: TGTGCCAGCAGTGTGCGTTACGAGCAGTACTTC. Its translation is CASSVRYEQYF.

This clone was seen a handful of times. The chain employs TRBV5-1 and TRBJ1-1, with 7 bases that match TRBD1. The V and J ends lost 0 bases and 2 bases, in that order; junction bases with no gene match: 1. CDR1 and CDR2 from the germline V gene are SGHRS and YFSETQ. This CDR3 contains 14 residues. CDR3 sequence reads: CASSLEGANTEAFF. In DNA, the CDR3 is TGCGCCAGCAGCTTGGAGGGGGCCAACACTGAAGCTTTCTTT.

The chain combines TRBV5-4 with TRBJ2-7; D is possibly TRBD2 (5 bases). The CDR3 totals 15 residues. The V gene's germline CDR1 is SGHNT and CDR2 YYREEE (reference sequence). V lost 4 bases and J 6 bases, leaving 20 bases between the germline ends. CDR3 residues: CASSPEDAWAGEQYF. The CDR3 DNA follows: TGTGCCAGCAGCCCGGAAGATGCCTGGGCGGGCGAGCAGTACTTC.

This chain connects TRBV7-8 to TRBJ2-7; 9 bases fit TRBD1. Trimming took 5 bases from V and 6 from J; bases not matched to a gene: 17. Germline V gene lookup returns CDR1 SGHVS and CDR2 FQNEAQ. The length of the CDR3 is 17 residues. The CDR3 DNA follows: TGTGCCAGCAGCCTGACATACTCCGGGACAGGGATTGGCGAGCAGTACTTC. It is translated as CASSLTYSGTGIGEQYF.